What follows are 26 T cell receptor beta chains derived from one specimen sequenced in a study of shared clonotypes between healthy human individuals. The assay was immunoSEQ multiplex PCR, and TCRdb's table has in-frame clones only and misses some. This sample has roughly 2 million clones; around 95% occur once, and the top ten carry 0.1% to 0.15%. Specimen: naive CD4+ T cells sorted from blood. Subset given: CD45RA+ positively selected. The receptors here all came from a man between 18 and 35 years old in good health.

Of note for this clone: The sample holds other DNA sequences that translate to the same CDR3. The rearrangement joins TRBV5-1 to TRBJ1-1; possibly TRBD1 for D (5 bases). V lost 2 bases, J lost 1 base, and 9 bases lay in between. This CDR3 region has 14 residues. Germline CDR1 and CDR2: SGHRS and YFSETQ. CDR3 nucleotide sequence: TGCGCCAGCAGCTTTGGGACTGCGAACACTGAAGCTTTCTTT. It specifies CASSFGTANTEAFF.

A single count supports this clone. This chain connects TRBV5-1 to TRBJ2-1, with D possibly being TRBD2 (6 bases). V lost 7 bases, J lost 4 bases, and 15 bases lay in between. The CDR3 is 14 residues long. Germline CDR1 is SGHRS and CDR2 is YFSETQ. The CDR3: CASSLGEVYNEQFF. CDR3 bases: TGCGCCAGCTCCTTGGGGGAGGTATACAATGAGCAGTTCTTC. Using reference TRBV5-1 and TRBJ2-1 for the parts outside the CDR3, the full variable domain is KAGVTQTPRYLIKTRGQQVTLSCSPISGHRSVSWYQQTPGQGLQFLFEYFSETQRNKGNFPGRFSGRQFSNSRSEMNVSTLELGDSALYLCASSLGEVYNEQFFGPGTRLTVL.

The chain employs TRBV19 and TRBJ1-4, with 9 bases that match TRBD1. Germline V lookup: CDR1 LNHDA, CDR2 SQIVND (reference sequence). Trimming removed 9 bases from V and 7 bases from J; junction bases left unmatched: 9. The CDR3 spans 14 residues. The CDR3 here is CASTLGQGSEKLFF. For the CDR3, the DNA is TGTGCCAGCACTTTGGGACAGGGAAGTGAAAAACTGTTTTTT.

V gene TRBV7-9 combines with J gene TRBJ1-1; 8 nucleotides agree with TRBD1. The CDR3 sequence is 15 residues long. The trim removed 5 bases at V and 4 bases at J, leaving 9 bases unmatched. Germline values: CDR1 SEHNR, CDR2 FQNEAQ (reference sequence). Here the CDR3 reads CASSRSGGMTTEAFF. For the CDR3, the DNA is TGTGCCAGCAGCCGATCAGGGGGCATGACCACTGAAGCTTTCTTT.

The chain joins TRBV18 to TRBJ1-6; no definite D call. Trimming removed 6 bases from V and 10 bases from J, with 13 bases in between. Germline loops: CDR1 KGHSH, CDR2 LQKENI. This CDR3 has 13 amino acids. CDR3 loop: CASSLDLRSPLHF. CDR3 in DNA: TGTGCCAGCTCCCTGGACTTACGCTCACCCCTCCACTTT.

This chain connects TRBV30 to TRBJ2-3, with 9 bases lining up with TRBD1. Germline lookup yields CDR1 GTSNPN and CDR2 SVGIG (reference sequence). J lost 4 bases, V lost 2 bases, and 7 bases had no gene match. The CDR3 totals 15 residues. The CDR3 region has the DNA TGTGCCTGGAGTCAGGACAGGGGTAAAGCAGATACGCAGTATTTT. Amino acid sequence: CAWSQDRGKADTQYF. The full variable domain, its missing parts supplied by reference TRBV30 and TRBJ2-3, is SQTIHQWPATLVQPVGSPLSLECTVEGTSNPNLYWYRQAAGRGLQLLFYSVGIGQISSEVPQNLSASRPQDRQFILSSKKLLLSDSGFYLCAWSQDRGKADTQYFGPGTRLTVL.

The rearrangement joins TRBV25-1 to TRBJ2-6; the D is unclear. Germline lookup yields CDR1 MGHDK and CDR2 SYGVNS. Deletions cut 6 bases from V and 0 bases from J, with 0 bases between. The CDR3 loop spans 12 amino acids. The DNA of the CDR3 is TGTGCCAGCAGCTCTGGGGCCAACGTCCTGACTTTC. It codes for CASSSGANVLTF.

This clone was picked up one time. This chain links TRBV2 with TRBJ2-3, with 13 bases aligning to TRBD2. The junction had 4 bases not matched to a gene; V was cut back by 8 bases and J by 2 bases. CDR3 length: 15 amino acids. CDR1 SNHLY and CDR2 FYNNEI come from the germline V gene. The CDR3 here is CASGLAGVATDTQYF. DNA of the CDR3: TGTGCCAGCGGACTAGCGGGGGTTGCCACAGATACGCAGTATTTT.

The rearrangement joins TRBV5-1 to TRBJ1-2; D not certain. The CDR3 runs 14 residues. V gave up 4 bases and J gave up 5 bases, with 15 bases separating them. Germline V gene lookup returns CDR1 SGHRS and CDR2 YFSETQ. The CDR3 DNA reads TGCGCCAGCAGCCTTAAGGCAGACGCATATGGCTACACCTTC. Translation: CASSLKADAYGYTF. Full variable domain (remainder filled in from reference TRBV5-1 and TRBJ1-2): KAGVTQTPRYLIKTRGQQVTLSCSPISGHRSVSWYQQTPGQGLQFLFEYFSETQRNKGNFPGRFSGRQFSNSRSEMNVSTLELGDSALYLCASSLKADAYGYTFGSGTRLTVV.

The rearrangement uses TRBV7-3 and TRBJ1-1; D gene uncertain. The CDR3 has 13 residues. CDR1 and CDR2 from the germline V gene are SGHTA and FQGTGA. V lost 5 bases, J lost 1 base, and 8 bases lay in between. CDR3 coding DNA: TGTGCCAGCAGCCTACAGAGGAACACTGAAGCTTTCTTT. Amino acids: CASSLQRNTEAFF. The variable domain in full, completed from reference TRBV7-3 and TRBJ1-1, reads GAGVSQTPSNKVTEKGKYVELRCDPISGHTALYWYRQSLGQGPEFLIYFQGTGAADDSGLPNDRFFAVRPEGSVSTLKIQRTERGDSAVYLCASSLQRNTEAFFGQGTRLTVV.

The rearrangement links TRBV19 to TRBJ2-2; D is possibly TRBD2 (5 bases). The V and J ends lost 5 bases and 2 bases respectively, with 12 bases between them. In germline, CDR1 is LNHDA, CDR2 SQIVND (reference sequence). The CDR3 runs to 15 residues. The CDR3 here is CASSVFGINTGELFF. The CDR3 nucleotides read TGTGCCAGTAGTGTTTTCGGGATAAACACCGGGGAGCTGTTTTTT.

V usage is TRBV14 and J usage is TRBJ1-3, with a tentative D call TRBD1 (5 bases). V was shortened by 3 bases and J by 2 bases, with 11 bases between the two germline ends. There are 15 residues in the CDR3. Germline V CDR1 and CDR2: SGHDN, FVKESK. CDR3 sequence reads: CASSHLGGTGNTIYF. The CDR3 nucleotides read TGTGCCAGCAGCCATCTGGGGGGGACTGGAAACACCATATATTTT.

J is TRBJ2-3 and V is TRBV4-1, with TRBD2 matching over 8 bases. The trim removed 4 bases at V and 5 bases at J, leaving 14 bases unmatched. CDR3 size: 17 residues. Looked up from germline, CDR1 is MGHRA and CDR2 is YSYEKL. CDR3: CASSPRRRSGEEDTQYF. For the CDR3, the DNA is TGCGCCAGCAGCCCCCGGCGCCGTAGCGGGGAGGAAGATACGCAGTATTTT.

The V gene is TRBV18, the J gene TRBJ2-5; D assignment may be TRBD1 or TRBD2 (6 bases each). Trimming took off 3 bases at V and 4 bases at J, with 18 bases between the two ends. Germline loops: CDR1 KGHSH, CDR2 LQKENI. This CDR3 region has 16 residues. CDR3: CASSPPGARVSETQYF. CDR3 sequence (DNA): TGTGCCAGCTCACCGCCGGGGGCGCGAGTTTCAGAGACCCAGTACTTC.

CDR3 sequence (DNA): TGTGCCAGCAGTAATGATGGGCCCGGGGCTACGCAGTATTTT. Its protein product is CASSNDGPGATQYF. This chain joins TRBV6-4 and TRBJ2-3, with D possibly being TRBD1 or TRBD2 (5 bases each). The CDR3 is made up of 14 amino acids. Germline loops: CDR1 MRHNA, CDR2 SNTAGT. V lost 5 bases and J 8 bases, leaving 17 bases between the germline ends.

Remarks on this clone: The sample holds other DNA sequences that translate to the same CDR3. V and J are TRBV30 and TRBJ1-5; a possible D gene is TRBD1 (5 bases). The germline CDR1 and CDR2 sequences are GTSNPN and SVGIG (reference sequence). The ends were cut back, 2 bases at V and 2 bases at J, with 7 bases in the middle. The CDR3 has 13 amino acids. CDR3 DNA: TGTGCCTGGAGTTTACAGGGCAATCAGCCCCAGCATTTT. It specifies CAWSLQGNQPQHF. The whole variable domain, remainder taken from reference TRBV30 and TRBJ1-5, is SQTIHQWPATLVQPVGSPLSLECTVEGTSNPNLYWYRQAAGRGLQLLFYSVGIGQISSEVPQNLSASRPQDRQFILSSKKLLLSDSGFYLCAWSLQGNQPQHFGDGTRLSIL.

This chain joins TRBV11-1 and TRBJ2-4; TRBD2 matches 9 bases. CDR1 and CDR2 from the germline V gene are SGHAT and FQDESV (reference sequence). V lost 1 base, J lost 6 bases, and 7 bases stayed unmatched. The CDR3 has 16 amino acids. The CDR3 region is CASSLDASGAGNIQYF. The CDR3 DNA follows: TGTGCCAGCAGCTTAGACGCTAGCGGGGCTGGAAACATTCAGTACTTC.

The chain uses TRBV5-1 and TRBJ2-5, with 8 bases that match TRBD1. From germline, CDR1 is SGHRS and CDR2 YFSETQ. This CDR3 spans 15 amino acids. Germline trimming cut 3 bases from V and 5 bases from J; bases unmatched to any gene: 9. This chain's CDR3 is CASSSRTGPMETQYF. In nucleotides, the CDR3 is TGCGCCAGCAGCTCCCGGACAGGGCCCATGGAGACCCAGTACTTC.

The table lists this clone with a count of one. V and J are TRBV7-9 and TRBJ1-2; D is perhaps TRBD1 (5 bases). CDR3 size: 13 residues. Germline values: CDR1 SEHNR, CDR2 FQNEAQ (reference sequence). V lost 4 bases and J lost 8, with 14 bases in between. The CDR3 sequence is CASSSSGTQGYTF. The DNA of the CDR3 is TGTGCCAGCAGCTCCTCAGGGACTCAGGGCTACACCTTC.

V gene TRBV10-3 combines with J gene TRBJ2-3; 7 bases agree with TRBD2. Germline loops: CDR1 ENHRY, CDR2 SYGVKD. The V gene end was trimmed by 10 bases and the J gene end by 2 bases; junction bases not matched to a gene: 9. The length of the CDR3 is 14 residues. CDR3 sequence (DNA): TGTGCCACCCGCTTGGGGGGGAACACAGATACGCAGTATTTT. Translating gives CATRLGGNTDTQYF.

J is TRBJ1-5 and V is TRBV10-3, with no clear D. The CDR3 length is 15 residues. V gave up 6 bases and J gave up 0 bases, with 12 bases separating them. CDR1 is ENHRY and CDR2 is SYGVKD in the germline V gene. The CDR3 nucleotides read TGTGCCATCAGCCGCGGCCGGAATAGCAATCAGCCCCAGCATTTT. Encoded protein: CAISRGRNSNQPQHF.

The chain links TRBV29-1 to TRBJ2-3, with 8 nucleotides matching TRBD2. The CDR3 loop spans 15 amino acids. CDR1 and CDR2 (germline): SQVTM, ANQGSEA. After removal of 4 bases from V and 6 bases from J, the junction contained 12 bases not matched to a gene. The CDR3 DNA is TGCAGCGTTGGGGCGAGTCTAGCGGGTGGGGATACGCAGTATTTT. This sequence encodes CSVGASLAGGDTQYF.

The V call is TRBV18, the J call TRBJ1-1, with TRBD1 matching 9 bases. The length of the CDR3 is 17 residues. V shed 3 bases, J shed 4 bases, and the junction held 12 bases outside the gene matches. In germline, CDR1 is KGHSH, CDR2 LQKENI. The DNA of the CDR3 is TGTGCCAGCTCACCTTCCATCGGGACAGGGTATGTCACTGAAGCTTTCTTT. It is translated as CASSPSIGTGYVTEAFF.

The chain joins TRBV28 to TRBJ1-4, with TRBD1 matching 7 bases. CDR3 size: 14 residues. V gave up 6 bases and J gave up 5 bases; unmatched junction bases: 6. The germline V gene has CDR1 MDHEN and CDR2 SYDVKM. The CDR3 is CASSPTGKNEKLFF. The CDR3 DNA reads TGTGCCAGCAGCCCGACAGGGAAGAATGAAAAACTGTTTTTT.

CDR3 bases: TGTGCCAGCAGCGGGTCTAGTACTTATGGCTACACCTTC. It encodes CASSGSSTYGYTF. The chain recombines TRBV7-2 with TRBJ1-2; unclear D gene. This CDR3 contains 13 residues. Deletions cut 5 bases from V and 5 bases from J, with 12 bases between. Germline V gives CDR1 SGHTA, CDR2 FQGNSA.

The chain joins TRBV4-1 to TRBJ2-3, with D unclear. Germline loops: CDR1 MGHRA, CDR2 YSYEKL. This CDR3 has 12 amino acids. V lost 0 bases and J lost 10, with 8 bases in between. The CDR3 loop reads CASSQEGLSQYF. The CDR3 DNA follows: TGCGCCAGCAGCCAAGAGGGTCTTTCGCAGTATTTT.